This TCR beta chain was observed in a study of blood T cell repertoires in COVID-19. Study-level information: Sites across the United States, Italy and Spain contributed samples from acute and convalescent COVID-19.

Participant ages covered roughly 18 to 89 years across about 22 US areas. Recovery meant two consecutive negative NP/OP PCR tests, professional clearance, or resolved symptoms. Authors' analysis steps: Estimated nucleated cell counts came from reference gene primer amplification. The assay was immunoSEQ multiplex PCR, and TCRdb's table has in-frame clones only and misses some. The V and J calls and clone size were taken over from that table, and D and trimming were inferred from the DNA. This sample carries around 300,000 clones, roughly 86% of them seen once, and the ten largest clones take around 1%. From germline, CDR1 is MNHEY and CDR2 SMNVEV (reference sequence). V gave up 5 bases and J gave up 7 bases, with 11 bases separating them. The CDR3 is made up of 12 amino acids.

The rearrangement joins TRBV27 to TRBJ1-1; a possible D gene is TRBD1 (6 bases). Sequencing was performed on PBMCs or T cells enriched from blood (not recorded which). This clonotype was obtained from a woman in her 30s who had recovered from COVID-19. The CDR3 sequence is CASSRRGGEAFF. The CDR3 DNA follows: TGTGCCAGCAGTAGAAGGGGGGGTGAAGCTTTCTTT.